A selection of T cell receptor beta chains follows, all from one sample in a study of molecular identifiers for immune sequencing clone quantification. TCRdb fed the PCR reads into MiXCR, producing one record per CDR3 protein. The sample contains 45,000 to 60,000 distinct CDR3 sequences, about a third of which appear only once. Sequences were obtained from naive CD8+ T cells from blood, with Jurkat cell RNA spiked in. The receptor source for this set is a human donor in good health. Some libraries in this study had Jurkat cell RNA spiked in. The CDR3 runs from the conserved cysteine through the conserved F or W. D genes are given only for firm matches. Clone size is not always given. Where it is, it says once, few, many or a class for expanded clones.

d_call: TRBD2; v_call: TRBV19; clone_size: once; j_call: TRBJ2-1; cdr3_nt: TGTGCCAGTAGTCCAACTAGTGGGAGGGCCACTGAGCAGTTCTTC; cdr3_aa: CASSPTSGRATEQFF
d_call: NA; v_call: TRBV7-9; clone_size: many; j_call: TRBJ2-3; cdr3_nt: TGTGCCAGCAGCTTAGGAACCGGGGGCGGCGCAGATACGCAGTATTTT; cdr3_aa: CASSLGTGGGADTQYF
d_call: TRBD1; v_call: TRBV29-1; clone_size: NA; j_call: TRBJ2-1; cdr3_nt: TGCAGCGCGGGACAGGGTCCCTACAATGAGCAGTTCTTC; cdr3_aa: CSAGQGPYNEQFF
d_call: NA; v_call: TRBV28; clone_size: few; j_call: TRBJ2-3; cdr3_nt: TGTGCCAGCAGTTTAACGTACGGGTTAACAGATACGCAGTATTTT; cdr3_aa: CASSLTYGLTDTQYF
d_call: NA; v_call: TRBV4-3; clone_size: NA; j_call: TRBJ1-4; cdr3_nt: TGCGCCAGCAGCCAAGATCCAGGGGATAATGAAAAACTGTTTTTT; cdr3_aa: CASSQDPGDNEKLFF
d_call: NA; v_call: TRBV7-9; clone_size: NA; j_call: TRBJ2-2; cdr3_nt: TGTGCCAGCAGCCCACCTGGGGGGGCGGTGGAGCTGTTTTTT; cdr3_aa: CASSPPGGAVELFF
d_call: NA; v_call: TRBV24-1; clone_size: NA; j_call: TRBJ2-7; cdr3_nt: TGTGCCACCAGCCCGCCGGGACACCACACCTACGAGCAGTACTTC; cdr3_aa: CATSPPGHHTYEQYF
d_call: NA; v_call: TRBV5-3; clone_size: NA; j_call: TRBJ2-2; cdr3_nt: TGTGCCAGCGGCTTGGCCGGGACTCTGAACACCGGGGAGCTGTTTTTT; cdr3_aa: CASGLAGTLNTGELFF
d_call: NA; v_call: TRBV7-8; clone_size: many; j_call: TRBJ2-3; cdr3_nt: TGTGCCAGCAGCTTTAGGGAAGCGGATACGCAGTATTTT; cdr3_aa: CASSFREADTQYF
d_call: NA; v_call: TRBV6-2/TRBV6-3; clone_size: NA; j_call: TRBJ2-7; cdr3_nt: TGTGCCAGCAAGTCGGGGCTAGGAGGGGACGAGCAGTACTTC; cdr3_aa: CASKSGLGGDEQYF
d_call: TRBD1; v_call: TRBV9; clone_size: NA; j_call: TRBJ2-5; cdr3_nt: TGTGCCAGCAGCGAAATAGGGGGCCGGGAGACCCAGTACTTC; cdr3_aa: CASSEIGGRETQYF
d_call: NA; v_call: TRBV6-2/TRBV6-3; clone_size: once; j_call: TRBJ1-4; cdr3_nt: TGTGCCAGCAGTTACTCGGCGCATCCGGGAAAACTGTTTTTT; cdr3_aa: CASSYSAHPGKLFF
d_call: NA; v_call: TRBV5-4; clone_size: many; j_call: TRBJ1-4; cdr3_nt: TGTGCCAGCAGCGGCGGACTATTTGATGAAAAACTGTTTTTT; cdr3_aa: CASSGGLFDEKLFF
d_call: TRBD2; v_call: TRBV19; clone_size: NA; j_call: TRBJ2-1; cdr3_nt: TGTGCCAGTAGTCCGGGGACTAGCTTCAAAGAGCAGATCTTC; cdr3_aa: CASSPGTSFKEQIF
d_call: NA; v_call: TRBV6-5; clone_size: many; j_call: TRBJ2-1; cdr3_nt: TGTGCCAGCAGCCCCCCAATCCCGGGGAATGAGTTCTTC; cdr3_aa: CASSPPIPGNEFF
d_call: NA; v_call: TRBV6-5; clone_size: NA; j_call: TRBJ2-1; cdr3_nt: TGTGCCAGCAGGGGTCCATCCTACAATGAGCAGTTCTTC; cdr3_aa: CASRGPSYNEQFF
d_call: TRBD2; v_call: TRBV5-6; clone_size: NA; j_call: TRBJ2-2; cdr3_nt: TGTGCCAGCAGCTTTGGACTAGCGGGAGCCCTCACCGGGGAGCTGTTTTTT; cdr3_aa: CASSFGLAGALTGELFF
d_call: NA; v_call: TRBV12-5; clone_size: few; j_call: TRBJ1-1; cdr3_nt: TGTGCTAGTGGTTTGTTCCCCGGCGTCAGGGGTGAAGCTTTCTTT; cdr3_aa: CASGLFPGVRGEAFF
d_call: TRBD1; v_call: TRBV28; clone_size: many; j_call: TRBJ2-3; cdr3_nt: TGTGCCAGCAGTATGAGCCGGGACAGACCCACAGATACGCAGTATTTT; cdr3_aa: CASSMSRDRPTDTQYF
d_call: NA; v_call: TRBV3-1; clone_size: few; j_call: TRBJ2-7; cdr3_nt: TGTGCCAGCAGCACCCGAAACCTACTAGCCCACGAGCAGTACTTC; cdr3_aa: CASSTRNLLAHEQYF